A selection of T cell receptor beta chains follows, all from one sample in a study of a mutant IDH1 vaccine in newly diagnosed glioma. For these TCRs, the target antigens are not known. Using immunoSEQ multiplex PCR, the repertoire was profiled, and TCRdb retains in-frame clones only, with some absent. The sample has 50,000 to 65,000 clones, 91% seen once. Source: PBMCs, taken from a glioma patient whose treatment included an IDH1 peptide vaccine. The receptors derive from a man in his fifties with glioma. Both conserved end residues are part of each CDR3. The D gene is left open where the match is weak. The size entry is marked missing in some rows and otherwise reads once, few, many or a size class.

abundance	len	d_gene	v_gene	j_gene	CDR3aa	CDR3nt
-	12	-	TRBV28	TRBJ2-7	CASRQDSYEQYF	TGTGCCAGCAGGCAGGACTCCTACGAGCAGTACTTC
-	16	TRBD2	TRBV28	TRBJ2-3	CASSLWGSGSTDTQYF	TGTGCCAGCAGTCTTTGGGGTAGCGGGAGCACAGATACGCAGTATTTT
few	13	-	TRBV18	TRBJ1-2	CASSPSGSYGYTF	TGTGCCAGCTCACCTTCAGGTTCCTATGGCTACACCTTC
-	16	TRBD2	TRBV28	TRBJ2-7	CASSPNGLAGAYEQYF	TGTGCCAGCAGTCCCAATGGACTAGCGGGAGCCTACGAGCAGTACTTC
-	15	TRBD2	TRBV9	TRBJ2-1	CASRNSGSPYNEQFF	TGTGCCAGCAGGAATAGCGGGAGCCCCTACAATGAGCAGTTCTTC
-	13	-	TRBV29-1	TRBJ2-7	CSVVRRDGYEQYF	TGCAGCGTTGTAAGACGAGACGGCTACGAGCAGTACTTC
-	18	TRBD2	TRBV7-9	TRBJ2-3	CASSLVWTSGSGQYTQYF	TGTGCCAGCAGCTTAGTGTGGACTAGCGGGAGCGGGCAGTATACGCAGTATTTT
-	13	-	TRBV9	TRBJ2-7	CASSGILEGEQYF	TGTGCCAGCAGCGGTATTCTGGAGGGCGAGCAGTACTTC
-	15	-	TRBV27	TRBJ1-2	CASSKFPGPRDGYTF	TGTGCCAGCAGTAAGTTCCCGGGACCAAGGGATGGCTACACCTTC
-	14	-	TRBV14	TRBJ2-1	CASSQDRQGVEQFF	TGTGCCAGCAGCCAAGATCGGCAAGGCGTCGAGCAGTTCTTC
-	17	-	TRBV27	TRBJ2-1	CASSFTGLRVFGNEQFF	TGTGCCAGCAGTTTTACAGGGTTGCGGGTTTTCGGGAATGAGCAGTTCTTC
-	15	-	TRBV7-9	TRBJ2-7	CASSFAGAYSYEQYF	TGTGCCAGCAGCTTTGCGGGGGCCTACTCCTACGAGCAGTACTTC
-	15	-	TRBV27	TRBJ1-5	CASSSWGMGNQPQHF	TGTGCCAGCAGTTCTTGGGGTATGGGCAATCAGCCCCAGCATTTT
-	15	-	TRBV4-1	TRBJ2-7	CASSQDRGSYYEQYF	TGCGCCAGCAGCCAAGACCGGGGGAGCTACTACGAGCAGTACTTC
few	14	TRBD1	TRBV19	TRBJ1-5	CASSPYTGGQPQHF	TGTGCCAGTAGTCCTTACACAGGGGGTCAGCCCCAGCATTTT
once	13	-	TRBV30	TRBJ1-5	CAWSVYSNQPQHF	TGTGCCTGGAGTGTATATAGCAATCAGCCCCAGCATTTT
-	11	-	TRBV9	TRBJ2-1	CASSTNNEQFF	TGTGCCAGCAGCACCAACAATGAGCAGTTCTTC
once	13	TRBD1	TRBV7-9	TRBJ1-1	CASSYDRGQEAFF	TGTGCCAGCAGCTATGACAGGGGGCAAGAAGCTTTCTTT
-	14	-	TRBV6-5	TRBJ1-1	CASRKTFRGIEAFF	TGTGCCAGCAGGAAGACGTTCCGGGGTATTGAAGCTTTCTTT
-	16	TRBD2	TRBV2	TRBJ2-7	CASRLRLAGISYEQYF	TGTGCCAGCAGGCTGAGACTAGCGGGGATCTCCTACGAGCAGTACTTC
-	13	-	TRBV6-1	TRBJ2-7	CASRAGGDYEQYF	TGTGCCAGCAGAGCAGGGGGGGATTACGAGCAGTACTTC
-	13	-	TRBV2	TRBJ2-7	CATKGGRAYEQYF	TGTGCCACCAAGGGTGGTCGAGCCTACGAGCAGTACTTC
-	14	TRBD1	TRBV15	TRBJ1-4	CATSRGQAARPLFF	TGTGCCACCAGCAGGGGACAGGCCGCCCGTCCACTGTTTTTT
-	14	-	TRBV14	TRBJ1-1	CASSQQTVNTEAFF	TGTGCCAGCAGCCAACAGACAGTGAACACTGAAGCTTTCTTT
-	13	-	TRBV2	TRBJ2-2	CASSEAYTGELFF	TGTGCCAGCAGTGAAGCCTATACCGGGGAGCTGTTTTTT
-	15	-	TRBV9	TRBJ1-1	CASSADPMSYGEAFF	TGTGCCAGCAGCGCCGACCCGATGTCCTATGGTGAAGCTTTCTTT
once	16	-	TRBV4-2	TRBJ1-2	CASSPTANADGYGYTF	TGTGCCAGCAGCCCCACAGCCAACGCTGATGGCTATGGCTACACCTTC
-	18	-	TRBV15	TRBJ2-2	CATSNNVQARRGTGELFF	TGTGCCACCAGCAACAACGTTCAGGCCAGGCGAGGCACCGGGGAGCTGTTTTTT
few	13	-	TRBV15	TRBJ2-4	CATSRDSNYIQYF	TGTGCCACCAGCAGAGATTCGAATTACATTCAGTACTTC
once	14	-	TRBV7-2	TRBJ1-6	CASSFGRKGSPLHF	TGTGCCAGCAGCTTTGGGAGGAAGGGCTCACCCCTCCACTTT
-	12	-	TRBV19	TRBJ2-3	CASSVSSDTQYF	TGTGCCAGTAGTGTTTCTTCAGATACGCAGTATTTT
-	14	TRBD1	TRBV27	TRBJ1-2	CASSWTGSNYGYTF	TGTGCCAGCAGTTGGACAGGATCTAACTATGGCTACACCTTC
once	14	-	TRBV19	TRBJ1-5	CASSIRGADQPQHF	TGTGCCAGTAGTATAAGGGGGGCAGATCAGCCCCAGCATTTT
-	12	-	TRBV7-9	TRBJ2-7	CASSLGSYEQYF	TGTGCCAGCAGCTTAGGCTCCTACGAGCAGTACTTC
-	15	-	TRBV4-3	TRBJ2-7	CASSHAQGPGNEQYF	TGCGCCAGCAGCCACGCCCAGGGACCGGGAAACGAGCAGTACTTC
-	16	TRBD1	TRBV6-5	TRBJ2-7	CASSYLGSGQGGQQYF	TGTGCCAGCAGTTACTTGGGGTCGGGACAGGGCGGTCAGCAGTACTTC
-	13	-	TRBV2	TRBJ2-7	CASSRNRDDEQYF	TGTGCCAGCAGTCGGAACAGGGACGACGAGCAGTACTTC
once	15	-	TRBV28	TRBJ2-6	CASSPLRQGANVLTF	TGTGCCAGCAGTCCCTTGCGACAGGGGGCCAACGTCCTGACTTTC
-	16	TRBD1	TRBV4-3	TRBJ1-2	CASSQVPPGGNYGYTF	TGCGCCAGCAGCCAAGTTCCGCCAGGGGGTAACTATGGCTACACCTTC
-	14	TRBD1	TRBV5-6	TRBJ1-1	CASRPQGRNTEAFF	TGTGCCAGCAGACCACAGGGGAGGAACACTGAAGCTTTCTTT
-	17	TRBD2	TRBV4-2	TRBJ2-3	CASSQNTAGVGTDTQYF	TGTGCCAGCAGCCAAAACACAGCGGGAGTGGGGACAGATACGCAGTATTTT
few	14	-	TRBV4-3	TRBJ1-4	CASATGTTNEKLFF	TGCGCCAGCGCGACAGGTACAACTAATGAAAAACTGTTTTTT
once	14	-	TRBV9	TRBJ2-5	CASSVARGQETQYF	TGTGCCAGCAGCGTAGCGCGGGGCCAAGAGACCCAGTACTTC
-	14	TRBD1	TRBV5-1	TRBJ1-2	CASSLPGQSYGYTF	TGCGCCAGCAGCTTACCGGGACAGAGCTATGGCTACACCTTC
-	12	-	TRBV5-8	TRBJ2-7	CASSPTIYEQYF	TGTGCCAGCAGCCCCACGATCTACGAGCAGTACTTC
-	18	-	TRBV7-6	TRBJ1-1	CASSLASLGGEIDTEAFF	TGTGCCAGCAGCTTAGCCTCTTTGGGGGGCGAAATAGACACTGAAGCTTTCTTT
-	16	TRBD1	TRBV13	TRBJ1-3	CATTRDRGLSGNTIYF	TGTGCCACCACCCGGGACAGGGGCCTCTCTGGAAACACCATATATTTT
-	12	-	TRBV7-8	TRBJ2-7	CASSLAGSEQYF	TGTGCCAGCAGCTTAGCCGGGTCCGAGCAGTACTTC
-	16	-	TRBV4-1	TRBJ2-2	CASSQESGQNTGELFF	TGCGCCAGCAGCCAAGAGTCGGGACAGAACACCGGGGAGCTGTTTTTT
-	16	TRBD2	TRBV15	TRBJ2-7	CATSRVFGLAGWEQYF	TGTGCCACCAGCAGAGTTTTCGGACTAGCGGGATGGGAGCAGTACTTC
few	14	TRBD1	TRBV15	TRBJ2-5	CATRPGQGRGTQYF	TGTGCCACTCGCCCGGGACAGGGCCGGGGGACCCAGTACTTC
-	17	-	TRBV9	TRBJ2-2	CASSPLASLTNTGELFF	TGTGCCAGCAGCCCCTTGGCATCTCTTACGAACACCGGGGAGCTGTTTTTT